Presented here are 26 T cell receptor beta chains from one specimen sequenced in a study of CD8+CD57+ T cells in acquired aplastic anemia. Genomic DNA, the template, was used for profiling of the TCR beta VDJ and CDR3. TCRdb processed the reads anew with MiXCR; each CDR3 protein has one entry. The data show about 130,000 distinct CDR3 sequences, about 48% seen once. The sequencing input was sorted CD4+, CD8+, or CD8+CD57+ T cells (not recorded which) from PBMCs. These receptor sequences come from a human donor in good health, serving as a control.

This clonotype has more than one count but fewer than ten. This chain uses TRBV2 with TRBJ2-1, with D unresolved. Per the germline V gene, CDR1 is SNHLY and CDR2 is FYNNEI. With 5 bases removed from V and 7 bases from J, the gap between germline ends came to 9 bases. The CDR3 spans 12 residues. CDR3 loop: CASSLSWNEQFF. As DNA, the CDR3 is TGTGCCAGCAGTTTGTCCTGGAATGAGCAGTTCTTC. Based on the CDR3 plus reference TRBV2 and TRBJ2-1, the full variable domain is EPEVTQTPSHQVTQMGQEVILRCVPISNHLYFYWYRQILGQKVEFLVSFYNNEISEKSEIFDDQFSVERPDGSNFTLKIRSTKLEDSAMYFCASSLSWNEQFFGPGTRLTVL.

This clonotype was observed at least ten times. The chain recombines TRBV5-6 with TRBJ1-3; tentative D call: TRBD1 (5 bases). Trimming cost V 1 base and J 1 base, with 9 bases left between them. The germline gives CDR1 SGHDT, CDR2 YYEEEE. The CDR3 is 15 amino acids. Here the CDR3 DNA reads TGTGCCAGCAGCTTGATAGGGGTATCTGGAAACACCATATATTTT. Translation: CASSLIGVSGNTIYF.

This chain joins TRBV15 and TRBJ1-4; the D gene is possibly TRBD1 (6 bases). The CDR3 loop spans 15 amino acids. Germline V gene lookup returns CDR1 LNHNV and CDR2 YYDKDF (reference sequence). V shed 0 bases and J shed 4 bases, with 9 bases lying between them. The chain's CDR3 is CATSRDRQVNEKLFF. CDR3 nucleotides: TGTGCCACCAGCAGAGATCGACAGGTTAATGAAAAACTGTTTTTT.

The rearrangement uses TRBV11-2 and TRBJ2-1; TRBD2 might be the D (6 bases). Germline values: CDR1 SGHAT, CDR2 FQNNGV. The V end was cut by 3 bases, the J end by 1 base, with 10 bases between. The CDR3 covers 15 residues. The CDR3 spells CASSFRGASYNEQFF. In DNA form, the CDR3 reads TGTGCCAGCAGCTTTCGCGGGGCTTCCTACAATGAGCAGTTCTTC.

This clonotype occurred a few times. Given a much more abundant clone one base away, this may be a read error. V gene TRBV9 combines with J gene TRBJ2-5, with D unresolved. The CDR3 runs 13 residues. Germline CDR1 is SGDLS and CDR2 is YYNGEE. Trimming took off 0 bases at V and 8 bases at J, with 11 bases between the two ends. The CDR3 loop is CASSVVGIATQYF. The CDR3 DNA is TGTGCCAGCAGCGTAGTAGGGATCGCCACCCAGTACTTC.

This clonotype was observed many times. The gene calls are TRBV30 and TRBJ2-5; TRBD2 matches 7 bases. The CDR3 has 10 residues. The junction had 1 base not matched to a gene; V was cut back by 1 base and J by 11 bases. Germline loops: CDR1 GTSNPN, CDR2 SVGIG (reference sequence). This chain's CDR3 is CAWSGLAQYF. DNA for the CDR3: TGTGCCTGGAGTGGACTAGCTCAGTACTTC.

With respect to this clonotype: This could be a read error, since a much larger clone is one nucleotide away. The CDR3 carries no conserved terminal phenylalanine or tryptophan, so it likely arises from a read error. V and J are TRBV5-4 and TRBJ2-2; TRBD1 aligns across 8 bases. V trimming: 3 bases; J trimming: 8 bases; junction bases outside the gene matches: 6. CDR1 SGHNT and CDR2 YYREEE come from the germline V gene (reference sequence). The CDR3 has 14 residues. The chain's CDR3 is CASSWGQEEGELFV. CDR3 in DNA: TGTGCCAGCAGCTGGGGACAGGAGGAAGGGGAGCTGTTTGTT.

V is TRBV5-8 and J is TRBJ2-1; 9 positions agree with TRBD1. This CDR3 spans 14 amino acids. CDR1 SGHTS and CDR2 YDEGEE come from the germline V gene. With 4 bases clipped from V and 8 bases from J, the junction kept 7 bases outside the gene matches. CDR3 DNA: TGTGCCAGCAGCCCCAGGACAGGGGTTGATGAGCAGTTCTTC. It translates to CASSPRTGVDEQFF.

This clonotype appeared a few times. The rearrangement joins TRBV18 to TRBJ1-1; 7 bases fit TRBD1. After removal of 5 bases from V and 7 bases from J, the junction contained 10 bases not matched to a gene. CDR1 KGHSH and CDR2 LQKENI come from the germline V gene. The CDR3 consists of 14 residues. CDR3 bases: TGTGCCAGCTCATCCTCGGACAGGTATAATGAAGCTTTCTTT. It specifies CASSSSDRYNEAFF.

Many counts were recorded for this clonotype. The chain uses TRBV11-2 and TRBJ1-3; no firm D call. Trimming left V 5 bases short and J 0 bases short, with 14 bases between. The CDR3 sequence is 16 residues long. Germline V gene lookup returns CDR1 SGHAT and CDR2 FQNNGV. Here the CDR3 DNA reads TGTGCCAGCAGCCCGCGGACCTTTTTCTCTGGAAACACCATATATTTT. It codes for CASSPRTFFSGNTIYF.

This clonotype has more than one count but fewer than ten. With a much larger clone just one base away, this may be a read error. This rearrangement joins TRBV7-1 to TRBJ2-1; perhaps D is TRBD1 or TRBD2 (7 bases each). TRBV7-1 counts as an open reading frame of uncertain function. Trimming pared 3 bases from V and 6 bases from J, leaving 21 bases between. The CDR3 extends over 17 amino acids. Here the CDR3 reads CASSSRGRGQERNEQFF. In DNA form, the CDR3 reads TGTGCCAGCAGCTCGCGGGGGAGGGGGCAGGAGCGCAATGAGCAGTTCTTC.

CDR3 residues: CASTPTGGFSPLHF. The DNA for the CDR3 is TGTGCCAGCACACCTACAGGGGGGTTTTCACCCCTCCACTTT. The chain recombines TRBV25-1 with TRBJ1-6; 8 positions match TRBD1. Germline V gene data show CDR1 as MGHDK and CDR2 as SYGVNS. The length of the CDR3 is 14 residues. The V gene end was trimmed by 7 bases and the J gene end by 9 bases; junction bases not matched to a gene: 8.

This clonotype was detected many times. CDR3 coding DNA: TGTGCCAGCAGTTATCGACAATCCTACGAGCAGTACTTC. This codes for CASSYRQSYEQYF. The chain recombines TRBV6-5 with TRBJ2-7, with unresolved D. The germline CDR1 and CDR2 sequences are MNHEY and SVGAGI. V was pared by 3 bases and J by 1 base, with 7 bases between. The CDR3 totals 13 residues.

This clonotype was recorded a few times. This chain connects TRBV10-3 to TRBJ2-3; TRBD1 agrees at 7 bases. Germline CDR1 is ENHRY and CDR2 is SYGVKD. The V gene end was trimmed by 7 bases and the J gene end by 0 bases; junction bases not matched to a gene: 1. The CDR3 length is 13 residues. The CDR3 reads CAIKDRSTDTQYF. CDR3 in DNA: TGTGCCATCAAGGACAGGAGCACAGATACGCAGTATTTT.

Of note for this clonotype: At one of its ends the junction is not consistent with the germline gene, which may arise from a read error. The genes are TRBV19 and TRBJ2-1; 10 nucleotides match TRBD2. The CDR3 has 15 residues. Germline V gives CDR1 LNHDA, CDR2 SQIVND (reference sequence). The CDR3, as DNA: TGTGCCAGTAGTCCCTCTAGCGGGGGCTACGATGAGCAGTCCTTC. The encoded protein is CASSPSSGGYDEQSF.

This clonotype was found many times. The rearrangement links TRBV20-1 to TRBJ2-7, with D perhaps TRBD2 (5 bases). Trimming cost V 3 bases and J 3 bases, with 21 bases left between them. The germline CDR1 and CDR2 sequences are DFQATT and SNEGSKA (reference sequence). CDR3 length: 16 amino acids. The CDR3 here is CSASSGGFSGSYEQYF. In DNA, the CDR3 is TGCAGTGCTAGTTCTGGTGGGTTTTCTGGGAGCTACGAGCAGTACTTC.

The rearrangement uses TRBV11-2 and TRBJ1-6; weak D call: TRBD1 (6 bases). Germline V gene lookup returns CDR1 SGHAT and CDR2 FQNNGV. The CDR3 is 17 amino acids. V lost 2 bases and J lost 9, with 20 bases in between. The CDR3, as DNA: TGTGCCAGCAGCTTAAAGCCCCTAAGGGGGTCCGGTTCACCCCTCCACTTT. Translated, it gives CASSLKPLRGSGSPLHF.

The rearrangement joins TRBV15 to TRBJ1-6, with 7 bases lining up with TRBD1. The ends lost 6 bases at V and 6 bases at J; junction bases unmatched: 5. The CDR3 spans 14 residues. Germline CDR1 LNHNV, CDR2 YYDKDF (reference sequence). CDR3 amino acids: CATRDRVPNSPLHF. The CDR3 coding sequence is TGTGCCACCAGAGACAGGGTGCCTAATTCACCCCTCCACTTT.

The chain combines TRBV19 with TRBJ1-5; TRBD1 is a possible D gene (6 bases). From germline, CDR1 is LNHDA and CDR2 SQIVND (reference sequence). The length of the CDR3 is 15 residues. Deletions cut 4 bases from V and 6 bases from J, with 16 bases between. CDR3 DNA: TGTGCCAGTAGTAGGGGGCTGGGGGTAGGTCAGCCCCAGCATTTT. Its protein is CASSRGLGVGQPQHF.

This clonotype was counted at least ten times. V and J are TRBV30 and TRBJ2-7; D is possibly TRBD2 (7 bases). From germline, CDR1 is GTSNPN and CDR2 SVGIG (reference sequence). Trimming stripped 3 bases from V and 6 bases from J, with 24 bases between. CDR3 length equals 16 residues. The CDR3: CAWREGGATTSREQYF. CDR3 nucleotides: TGTGCCTGGAGAGAGGGGGGGGCCACAACTTCTCGCGAGCAGTACTTC.

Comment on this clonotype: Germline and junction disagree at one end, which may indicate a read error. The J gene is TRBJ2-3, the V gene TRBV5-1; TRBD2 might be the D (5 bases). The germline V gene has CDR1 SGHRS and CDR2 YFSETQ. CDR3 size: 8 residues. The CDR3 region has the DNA TGCGCCAGCAGCAGCGGTGTTTTC. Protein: CASSSGVF.

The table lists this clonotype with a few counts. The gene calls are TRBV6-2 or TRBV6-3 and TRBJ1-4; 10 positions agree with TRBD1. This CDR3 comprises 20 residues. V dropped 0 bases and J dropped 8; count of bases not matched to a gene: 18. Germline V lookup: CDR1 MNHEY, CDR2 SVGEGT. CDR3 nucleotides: TGTGCCAGCAGTTACTCGATAGTTGGGACAGGGGTTGATAAAGCCGAAAAACTGTTTTTT. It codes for CASSYSIVGTGVDKAEKLFF.

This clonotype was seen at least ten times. The CDR3 DNA follows: TGTGCCAGCAGCTCCGGATACTCCTACGAGCAGTACTTC. The encoded protein is CASSSGYSYEQYF. The chain is built from TRBV7-9 and TRBJ2-7; D not certain. The germline V gene has CDR1 SEHNR and CDR2 FQNEAQ (reference sequence). V lost 4 bases, J lost 0 bases, and 7 bases lay in between. The CDR3 sequence is 13 residues long. The variable domain in full, completed from reference TRBV7-9 and TRBJ2-7, reads DTGVSQNPRHKITKRGQNVTFRCDPISEHNRLYWYRQTLGQGPEFLTYFQNEAQLEKSRLLSDRFSAERPKGSFSTLEIQRTEQGDSAMYLCASSSGYSYEQYFGPGTRLTVT.

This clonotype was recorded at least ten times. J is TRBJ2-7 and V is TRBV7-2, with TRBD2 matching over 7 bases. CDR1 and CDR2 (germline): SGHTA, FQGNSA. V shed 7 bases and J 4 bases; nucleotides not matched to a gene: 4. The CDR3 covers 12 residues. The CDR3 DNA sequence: TGTGCCAGCAAACGGGGGGTGTACGAGCAGTACTTC. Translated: CASKRGVYEQYF.

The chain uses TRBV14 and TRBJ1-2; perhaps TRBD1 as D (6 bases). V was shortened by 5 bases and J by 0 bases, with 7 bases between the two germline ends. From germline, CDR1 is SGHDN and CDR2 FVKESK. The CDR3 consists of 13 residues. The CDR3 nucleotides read TGTGCCAGCAGCACAGGGACTAACTATGGCTACACCTTC. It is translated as CASSTGTNYGYTF.

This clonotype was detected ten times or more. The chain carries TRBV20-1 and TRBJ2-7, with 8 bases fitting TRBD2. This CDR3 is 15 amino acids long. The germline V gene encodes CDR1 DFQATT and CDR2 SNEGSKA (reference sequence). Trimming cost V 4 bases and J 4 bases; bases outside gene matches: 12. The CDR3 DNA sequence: TGCAGTGCTACGGCCGGGCGCGGGGGGATATACGAGCAGTACTTC. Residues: CSATAGRGGIYEQYF.